This record concerns one T cell receptor (beta chain) sequence. This CDR3 is built from 16 residues. Germline lookup yields CDR1 SGHTA and CDR2 FQGNSA. V lost 3 bases and J lost 1, with 15 bases in between. Sequencing used immunoSEQ multiplex PCR; TCRdb keeps in-frame clones, though not all of them. The data hold 380,000 or so clones, with roughly nine tenths observed a single time. These data originate in a study of blood T cell repertoires in COVID-19. Overall study: COVID-19 samples from acute and convalescent phases originated in the United States, Italy and Spain.

Source material: peripheral blood. This TCR derives from a man in his forties with acute or convalescent COVID-19. V and J are TRBV7-2 and TRBJ2-5; D is unclear. The DNA for the CDR3 is TGTGCCAGCAGCTTGATGGGCTACACCTCCCAAGAGACCCAGTACTTC. It codes for CASSLMGYTSQETQYF.